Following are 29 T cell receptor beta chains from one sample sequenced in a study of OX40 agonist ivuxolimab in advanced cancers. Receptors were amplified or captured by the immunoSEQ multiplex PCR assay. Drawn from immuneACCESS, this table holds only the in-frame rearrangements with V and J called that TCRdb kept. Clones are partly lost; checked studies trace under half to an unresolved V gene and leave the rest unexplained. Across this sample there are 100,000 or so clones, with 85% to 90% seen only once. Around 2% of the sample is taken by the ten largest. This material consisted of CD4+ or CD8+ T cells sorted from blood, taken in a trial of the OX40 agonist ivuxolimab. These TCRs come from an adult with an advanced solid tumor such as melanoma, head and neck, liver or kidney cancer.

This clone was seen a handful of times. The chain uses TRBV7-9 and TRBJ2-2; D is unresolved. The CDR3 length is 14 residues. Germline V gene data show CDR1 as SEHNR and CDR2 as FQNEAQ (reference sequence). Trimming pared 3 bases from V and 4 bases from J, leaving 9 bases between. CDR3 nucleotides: TGTGCCAGCAGCTTTGCGGACGGCACCGGGGAGCTGTTTTTT. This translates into CASSFADGTGELFF.

Here the CDR3 reads CASSLASSYNEQFF. The CDR3 coding sequence is TGTGCCAGCAGCTTAGCTAGCTCCTACAATGAGCAGTTCTTC. V is TRBV11-2 and J is TRBJ2-1; D remains unclear. Trimming pared 1 base from V and 0 bases from J, leaving 4 bases between. Germline CDR1 reads SGHAT; CDR2 reads FQNNGV. The CDR3 is 14 residues long.

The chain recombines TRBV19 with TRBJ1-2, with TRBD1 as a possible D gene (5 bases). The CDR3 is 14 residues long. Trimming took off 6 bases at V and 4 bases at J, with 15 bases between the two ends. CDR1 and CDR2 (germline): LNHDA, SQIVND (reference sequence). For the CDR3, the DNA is TGTGCCAGTAGCGCGACCGGGACGGCCTATGGCTACACCTTC. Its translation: CASSATGTAYGYTF.

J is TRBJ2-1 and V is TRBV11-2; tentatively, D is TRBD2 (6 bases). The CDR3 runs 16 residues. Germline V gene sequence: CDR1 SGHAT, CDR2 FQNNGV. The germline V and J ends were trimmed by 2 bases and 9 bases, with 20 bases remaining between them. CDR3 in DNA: TGTGCCAGCAGCTTACGATGGGGGAGGATGGGCGGTGAGCAGTTCTTC. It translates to CASSLRWGRMGGEQFF.

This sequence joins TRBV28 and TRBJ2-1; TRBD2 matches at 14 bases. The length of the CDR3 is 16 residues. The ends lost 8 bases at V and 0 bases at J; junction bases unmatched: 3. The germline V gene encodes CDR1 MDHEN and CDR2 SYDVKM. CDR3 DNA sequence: TGTGCCAGCCACGGACTAGCGGGAGGCTCCTACAATGAGCAGTTCTTC. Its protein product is CASHGLAGGSYNEQFF.

CDR3 in amino acids: CASSSRGGGRAYEQYF. The CDR3 nucleotides read TGCGCCAGCAGCTCTCGCGGGGGCGGGAGGGCCTACGAGCAGTACTTC. The chain joins TRBV5-1 to TRBJ2-7, with 9 bases lining up with TRBD2. CDR1 SGHRS and CDR2 YFSETQ come from the germline V gene. J gave up 2 bases and V 3 bases, and 9 bases lay outside the gene matches. The CDR3 is made up of 16 amino acids.

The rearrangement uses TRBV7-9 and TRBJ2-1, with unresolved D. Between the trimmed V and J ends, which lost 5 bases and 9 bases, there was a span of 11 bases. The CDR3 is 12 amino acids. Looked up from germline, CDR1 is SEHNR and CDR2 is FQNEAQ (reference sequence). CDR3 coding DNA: TGTGCCAGCAGCCCTCAGTGGGGTGAGCAGTTCTTC. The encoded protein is CASSPQWGEQFF. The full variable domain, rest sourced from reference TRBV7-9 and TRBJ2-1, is DTGVSQNPRHKITKRGQNVTFRCDPISEHNRLYWYRQTLGQGPEFLTYFQNEAQLEKSRLLSDRFSAERPKGSFSTLEIQRTEQGDSAMYLCASSPQWGEQFFGPGTRLTVL.

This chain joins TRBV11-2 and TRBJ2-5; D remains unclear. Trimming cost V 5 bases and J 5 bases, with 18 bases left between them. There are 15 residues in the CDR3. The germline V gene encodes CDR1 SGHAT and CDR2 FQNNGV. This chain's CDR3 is CASSRRWAAGETQYF. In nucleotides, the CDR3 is TGTGCCAGCAGCCGGCGGTGGGCCGCCGGGGAGACCCAGTACTTC.

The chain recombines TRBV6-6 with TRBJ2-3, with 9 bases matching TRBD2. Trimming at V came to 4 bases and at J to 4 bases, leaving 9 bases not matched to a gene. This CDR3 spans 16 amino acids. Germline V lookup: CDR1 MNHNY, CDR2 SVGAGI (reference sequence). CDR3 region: CASSSTTSGGPDTQYF. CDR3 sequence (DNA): TGTGCCAGCAGTTCGACGACTAGCGGTGGCCCAGATACGCAGTATTTT.

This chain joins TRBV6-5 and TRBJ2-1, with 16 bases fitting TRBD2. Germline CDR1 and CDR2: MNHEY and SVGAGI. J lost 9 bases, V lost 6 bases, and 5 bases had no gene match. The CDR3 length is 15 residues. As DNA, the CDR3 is TGTGCCAGCAGCCACGGGACTAGCGGGAGGGGTGAGCAGTTCTTC. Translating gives CASSHGTSGRGEQFF.

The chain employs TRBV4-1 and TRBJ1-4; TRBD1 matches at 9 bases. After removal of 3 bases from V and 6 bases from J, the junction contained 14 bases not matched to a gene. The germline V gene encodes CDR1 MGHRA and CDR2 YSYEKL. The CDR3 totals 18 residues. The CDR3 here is CASSQVGQGGLRYEKLFF. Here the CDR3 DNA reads TGCGCCAGCAGCCAGGTGGGACAGGGTGGTCTCCGTTATGAAAAACTGTTTTTT.

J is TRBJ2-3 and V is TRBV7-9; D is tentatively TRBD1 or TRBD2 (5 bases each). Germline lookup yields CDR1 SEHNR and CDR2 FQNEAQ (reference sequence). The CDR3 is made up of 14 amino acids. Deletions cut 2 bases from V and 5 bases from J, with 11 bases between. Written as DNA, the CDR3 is TGTGCCAGCAGCTTAAAGGGACGGGGAGATACGCAGTATTTT. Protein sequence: CASSLKGRGDTQYF.

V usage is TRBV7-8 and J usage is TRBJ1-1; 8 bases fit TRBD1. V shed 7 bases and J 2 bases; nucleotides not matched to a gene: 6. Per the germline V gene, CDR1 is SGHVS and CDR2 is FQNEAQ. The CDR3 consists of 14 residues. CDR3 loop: CASILTGGNTEAFF. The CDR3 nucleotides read TGTGCCAGCATCCTAACAGGGGGAAACACTGAAGCTTTCTTT.

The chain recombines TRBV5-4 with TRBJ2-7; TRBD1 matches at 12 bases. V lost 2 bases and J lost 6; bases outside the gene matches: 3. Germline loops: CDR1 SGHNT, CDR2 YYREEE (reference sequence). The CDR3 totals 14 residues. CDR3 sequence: CASSLGTGGSEQYF. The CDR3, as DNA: TGTGCCAGCAGCTTAGGGACAGGGGGCTCCGAGCAGTACTTC.

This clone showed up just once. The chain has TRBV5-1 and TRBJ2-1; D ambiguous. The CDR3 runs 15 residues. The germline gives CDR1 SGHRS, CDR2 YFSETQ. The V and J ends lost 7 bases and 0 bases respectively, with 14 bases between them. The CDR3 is CASAISPSSYNEQFF. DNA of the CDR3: TGCGCCAGCGCCATCTCCCCGAGCTCCTACAATGAGCAGTTCTTC. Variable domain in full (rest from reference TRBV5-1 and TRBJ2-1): KAGVTQTPRYLIKTRGQQVTLSCSPISGHRSVSWYQQTPGQGLQFLFEYFSETQRNKGNFPGRFSGRQFSNSRSEMNVSTLELGDSALYLCASAISPSSYNEQFFGPGTRLTVL.

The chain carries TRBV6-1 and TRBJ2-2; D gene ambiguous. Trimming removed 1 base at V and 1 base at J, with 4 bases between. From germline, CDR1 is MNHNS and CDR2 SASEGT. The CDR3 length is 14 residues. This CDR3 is CASSEDMNTGELFF. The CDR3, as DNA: TGTGCCAGCAGTGAAGATATGAACACCGGGGAGCTGTTTTTT.

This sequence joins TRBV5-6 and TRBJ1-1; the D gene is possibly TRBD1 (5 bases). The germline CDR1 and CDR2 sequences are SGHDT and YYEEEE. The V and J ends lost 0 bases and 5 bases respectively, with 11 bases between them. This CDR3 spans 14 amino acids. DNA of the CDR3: TGTGCCAGCAGCTTGGAAAGGGGAGAGACTGAAGCTTTCTTT. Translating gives CASSLERGETEAFF.

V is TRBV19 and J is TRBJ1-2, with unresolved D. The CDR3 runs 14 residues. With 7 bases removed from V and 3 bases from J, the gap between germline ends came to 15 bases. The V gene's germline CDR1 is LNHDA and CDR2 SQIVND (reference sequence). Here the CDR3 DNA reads TGTGCCAGTACCCCCCGCGGTCTGGACTATGGCTACACCTTC. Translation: CASTPRGLDYGYTF.

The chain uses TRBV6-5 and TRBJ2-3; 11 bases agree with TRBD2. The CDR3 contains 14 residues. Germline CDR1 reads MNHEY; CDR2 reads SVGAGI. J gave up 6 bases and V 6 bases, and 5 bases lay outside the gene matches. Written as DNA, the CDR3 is TGTGCCAGCAGCCCGACTAGCGGGGTGGATACGCAGTATTTT. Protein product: CASSPTSGVDTQYF.

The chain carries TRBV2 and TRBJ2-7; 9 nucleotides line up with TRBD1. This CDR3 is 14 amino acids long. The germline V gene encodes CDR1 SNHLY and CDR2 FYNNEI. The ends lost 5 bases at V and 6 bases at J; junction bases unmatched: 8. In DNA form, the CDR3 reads TGTGCCAGCAGTCCGGGACAGGGAGGTTTCGAGCAGTACTTC. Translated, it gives CASSPGQGGFEQYF. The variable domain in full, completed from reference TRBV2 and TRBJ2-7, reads EPEVTQTPSHQVTQMGQEVILRCVPISNHLYFYWYRQILGQKVEFLVSFYNNEISEKSEIFDDQFSVERPDGSNFTLKIRSTKLEDSAMYFCASSPGQGGFEQYFGPGTRLTVT.

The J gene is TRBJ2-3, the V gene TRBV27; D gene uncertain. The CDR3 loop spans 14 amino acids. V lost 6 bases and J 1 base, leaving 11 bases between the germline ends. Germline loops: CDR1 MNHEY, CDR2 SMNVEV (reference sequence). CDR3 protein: CASRRASGTDTQYF. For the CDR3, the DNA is TGTGCCAGCAGAAGGGCGTCTGGCACAGATACGCAGTATTTT.

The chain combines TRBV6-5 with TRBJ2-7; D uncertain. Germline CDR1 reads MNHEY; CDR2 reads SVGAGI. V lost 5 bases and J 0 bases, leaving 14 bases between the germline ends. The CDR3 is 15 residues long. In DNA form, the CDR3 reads TGTGCCAGCAGTCTGAAGACACCAAGCTCCTACGAGCAGTACTTC. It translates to CASSLKTPSSYEQYF.

CDR3 amino acids: CASRGVKYEQYF. In nucleotides, the CDR3 is TGTGCCAGCAGGGGGGTGAAGTACGAGCAGTACTTC. The chain employs TRBV2 and TRBJ2-7; D may be TRBD1 or TRBD2 (5 bases each). CDR1 SNHLY and CDR2 FYNNEI come from the germline V gene. Trimming pared 6 bases from V and 4 bases from J, leaving 10 bases between. The CDR3 spans 12 residues.

The CDR3 nucleotides are TGTGCCTGGATGAAGGGATACTCCTACGAGCAGTACTTC. It yields the protein CAWMKGYSYEQYF. The V gene is TRBV30, the J gene TRBJ2-7; D unresolved. Trimming took off 4 bases at V and 0 bases at J, with 10 bases between the two ends. This CDR3 has 13 residues. Germline loops: CDR1 GTSNPN, CDR2 SVGIG (reference sequence).

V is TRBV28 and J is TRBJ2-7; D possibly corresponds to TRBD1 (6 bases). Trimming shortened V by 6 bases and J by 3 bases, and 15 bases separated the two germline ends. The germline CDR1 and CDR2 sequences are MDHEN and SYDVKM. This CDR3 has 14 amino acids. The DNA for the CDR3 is TGTGCCAGCAGCCGGCCGGGACACAACTACGAGCAGTACTTC. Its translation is CASSRPGHNYEQYF.

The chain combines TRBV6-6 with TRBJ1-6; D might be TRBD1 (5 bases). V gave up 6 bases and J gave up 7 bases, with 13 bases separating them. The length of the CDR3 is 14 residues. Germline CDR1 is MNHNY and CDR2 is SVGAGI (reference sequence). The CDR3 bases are TGTGCCAGCAGAGCGGGACGCCCCAATTCACCCCTCCACTTT. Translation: CASRAGRPNSPLHF.

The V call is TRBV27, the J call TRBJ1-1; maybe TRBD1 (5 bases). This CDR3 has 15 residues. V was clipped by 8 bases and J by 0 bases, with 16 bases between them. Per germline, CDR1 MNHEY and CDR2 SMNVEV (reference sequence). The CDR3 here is CASRAGARMNTEAFF. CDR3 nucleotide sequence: TGTGCCAGCCGCGCTGGGGCAAGGATGAACACTGAAGCTTTCTTT.

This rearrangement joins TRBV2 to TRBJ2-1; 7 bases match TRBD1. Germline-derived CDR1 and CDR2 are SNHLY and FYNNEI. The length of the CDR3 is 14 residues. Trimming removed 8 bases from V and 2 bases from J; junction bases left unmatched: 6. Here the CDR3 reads CASGYRGTYNEQFF. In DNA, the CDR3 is TGTGCCAGCGGATACAGGGGAACCTACAATGAGCAGTTCTTC.

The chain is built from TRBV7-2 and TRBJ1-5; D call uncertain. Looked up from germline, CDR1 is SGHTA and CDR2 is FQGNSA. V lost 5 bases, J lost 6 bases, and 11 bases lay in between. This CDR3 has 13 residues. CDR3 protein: CASSAGNPQPQHF. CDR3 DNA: TGTGCCAGCAGCGCCGGGAACCCTCAGCCCCAGCATTTT.